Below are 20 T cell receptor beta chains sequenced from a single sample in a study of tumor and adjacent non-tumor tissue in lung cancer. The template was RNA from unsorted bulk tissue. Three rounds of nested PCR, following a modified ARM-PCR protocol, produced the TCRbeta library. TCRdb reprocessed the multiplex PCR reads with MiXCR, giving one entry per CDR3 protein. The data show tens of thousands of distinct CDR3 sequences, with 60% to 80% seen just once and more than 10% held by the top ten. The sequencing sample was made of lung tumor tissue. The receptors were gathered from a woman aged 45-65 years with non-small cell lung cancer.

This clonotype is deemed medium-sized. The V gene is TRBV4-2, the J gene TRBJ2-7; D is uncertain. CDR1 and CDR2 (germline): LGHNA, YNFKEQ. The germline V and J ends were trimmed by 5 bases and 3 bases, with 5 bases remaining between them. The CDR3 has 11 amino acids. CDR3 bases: TGTGCCAGCAGCTCCCACTACGAGCAGTACTTC. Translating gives CASSSHYEQYF.

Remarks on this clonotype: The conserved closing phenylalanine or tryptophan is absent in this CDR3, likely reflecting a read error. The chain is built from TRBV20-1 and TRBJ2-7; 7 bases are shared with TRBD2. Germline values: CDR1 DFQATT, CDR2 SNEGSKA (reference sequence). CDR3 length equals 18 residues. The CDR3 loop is CTASRPILRGDISYEQYL. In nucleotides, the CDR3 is TGCACTGCTAGTCGACCCATCCTCCGGGGGGATATATCCTACGAGCAGTACCTC.

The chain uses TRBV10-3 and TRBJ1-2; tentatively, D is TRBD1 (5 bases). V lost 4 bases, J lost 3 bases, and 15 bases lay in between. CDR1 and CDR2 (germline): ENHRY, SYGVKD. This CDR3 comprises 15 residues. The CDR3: CAISAPGQEHYGYTF. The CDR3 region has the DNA TGTGCCATCAGTGCCCCGGGGCAGGAACACTATGGCTACACCTTC.

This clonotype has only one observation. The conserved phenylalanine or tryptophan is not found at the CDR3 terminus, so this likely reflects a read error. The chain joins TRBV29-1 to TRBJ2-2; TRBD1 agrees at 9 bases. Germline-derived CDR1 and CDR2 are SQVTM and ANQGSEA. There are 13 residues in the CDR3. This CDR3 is CSVDRGRTGELFS. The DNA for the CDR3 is TGTAGCGTTGACAGGGGGAGGACCGGGGAGCTGTTTTCT.

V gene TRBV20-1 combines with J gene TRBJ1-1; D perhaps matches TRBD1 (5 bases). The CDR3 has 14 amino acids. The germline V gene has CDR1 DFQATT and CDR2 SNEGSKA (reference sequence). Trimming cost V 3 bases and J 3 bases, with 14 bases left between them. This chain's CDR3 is CSASWGKVDTEAFF. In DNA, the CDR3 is TGCAGTGCTAGTTGGGGCAAGGTGGACACTGAAGCTTTCTTT.

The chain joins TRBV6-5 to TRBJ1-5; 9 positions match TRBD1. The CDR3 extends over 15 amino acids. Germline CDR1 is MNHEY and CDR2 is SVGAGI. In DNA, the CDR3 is TGTCTCAGCAGTTATACACAGGGGGCGGGTCAGCCCCAGCATTTT. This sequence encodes CLSSYTQGAGQPQHF.

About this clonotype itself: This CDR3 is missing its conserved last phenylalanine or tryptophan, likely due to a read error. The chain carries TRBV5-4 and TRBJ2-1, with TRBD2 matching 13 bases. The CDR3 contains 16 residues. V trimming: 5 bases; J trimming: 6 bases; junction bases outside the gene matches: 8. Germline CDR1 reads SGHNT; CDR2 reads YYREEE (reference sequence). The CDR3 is CASSTGLAGAGNEQFI. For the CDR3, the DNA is TGTGCCAGCAGTACCGGACTAGCGGGAGCGGGCAATGAGCAGTTCATC.

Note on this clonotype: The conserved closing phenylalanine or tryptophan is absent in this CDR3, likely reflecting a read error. The DNA of the CDR3 is TGCGCCAGCAGCTTGAATGCGGGGGACACTGAAGCTTTCTTA. Protein: CASSLNAGDTEAFL. The chain combines TRBV5-1 with TRBJ1-1; tentatively, D is TRBD1 (5 bases). Germline CDR1 reads SGHRS; CDR2 reads YFSETQ. The CDR3 runs 14 residues. Trimming took off 1 base at V and 3 bases at J, with 10 bases between the two ends.

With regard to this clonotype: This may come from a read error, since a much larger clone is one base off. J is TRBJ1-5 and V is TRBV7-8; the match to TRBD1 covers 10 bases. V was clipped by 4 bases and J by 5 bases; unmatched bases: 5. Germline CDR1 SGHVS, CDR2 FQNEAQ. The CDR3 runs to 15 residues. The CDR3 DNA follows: TGTGCCAGCAGCTACGGGACAGGGGTGCATCAGCCCCAGCATTTT. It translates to CASSYGTGVHQPQHF.

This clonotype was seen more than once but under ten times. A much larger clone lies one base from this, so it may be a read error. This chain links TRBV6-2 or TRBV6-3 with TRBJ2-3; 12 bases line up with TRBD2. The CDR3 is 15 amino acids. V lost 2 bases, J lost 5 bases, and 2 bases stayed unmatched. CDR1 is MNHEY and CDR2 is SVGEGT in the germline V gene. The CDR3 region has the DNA TGTGCCAGCAGTTACCGACTAGCGGGAGTAGATACGCAGTATTTT. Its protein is CASSYRLAGVDTQYF.

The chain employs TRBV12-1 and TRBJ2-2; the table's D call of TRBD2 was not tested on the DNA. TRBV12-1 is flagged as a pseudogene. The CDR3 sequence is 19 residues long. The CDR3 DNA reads TGTGCCAGCAGCTTATTCTGTAAACAGACTAGAATCGGCACCGGGGAGCTGTTTTTT. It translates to CASSLFCKQTRIGTGELFF.

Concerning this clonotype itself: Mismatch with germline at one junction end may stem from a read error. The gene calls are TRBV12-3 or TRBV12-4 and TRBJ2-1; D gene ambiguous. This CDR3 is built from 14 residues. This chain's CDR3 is CASNNYMGHNEKFF. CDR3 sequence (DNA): TGTGCCAGTAATAATTATATGGGCCACAATGAGAAGTTCTTC.

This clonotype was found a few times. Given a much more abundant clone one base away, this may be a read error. The chain's CDR3 is CASSQGGTLTDEQFF. CDR3 nucleotides: TGTGCCAGCAGCCAAGGAGGAACACTAACAGATGAGCAGTTCTTC. The chain joins TRBV14 to TRBJ2-1; D is unresolved. Deletions cut 1 base from V and 8 bases from J, with 15 bases between. The CDR3 is 15 residues long. Germline CDR1 and CDR2: SGHDN and FVKESK.

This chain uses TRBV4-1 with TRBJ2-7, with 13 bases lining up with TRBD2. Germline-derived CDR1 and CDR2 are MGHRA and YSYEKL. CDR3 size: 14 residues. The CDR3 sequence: CSNKTSGRSYEQYF. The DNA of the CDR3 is TGCTCCAACAAGACTAGCGGGAGGTCGTACGAGCAGTACTTC.

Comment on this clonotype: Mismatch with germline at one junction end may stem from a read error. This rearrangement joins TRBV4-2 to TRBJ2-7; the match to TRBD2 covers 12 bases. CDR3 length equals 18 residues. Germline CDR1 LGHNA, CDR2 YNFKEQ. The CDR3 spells CASNQERLAGEDRYEQYF. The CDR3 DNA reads TGTGCAAGCAACCAAGAAAGACTAGCGGGAGAAGACCGCTACGAGCAGTACTTC.

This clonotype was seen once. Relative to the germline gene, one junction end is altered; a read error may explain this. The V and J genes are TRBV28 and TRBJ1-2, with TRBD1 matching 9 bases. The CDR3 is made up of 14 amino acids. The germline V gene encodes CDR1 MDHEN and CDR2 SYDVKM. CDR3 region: CASCFWYRGPAYTF. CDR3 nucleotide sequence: TGTGCCAGCTGTTTTTGGTACAGGGGGCCTGCCTACACCTTC.

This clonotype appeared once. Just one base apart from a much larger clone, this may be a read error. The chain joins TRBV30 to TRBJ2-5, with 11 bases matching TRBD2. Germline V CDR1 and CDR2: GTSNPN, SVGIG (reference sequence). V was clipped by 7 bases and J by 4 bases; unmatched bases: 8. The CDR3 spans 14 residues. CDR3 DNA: TGTGCCTTGACCCCCCTAGCGGGAGGAGAGACCCAGTACTTC. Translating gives CALTPLAGGETQYF.

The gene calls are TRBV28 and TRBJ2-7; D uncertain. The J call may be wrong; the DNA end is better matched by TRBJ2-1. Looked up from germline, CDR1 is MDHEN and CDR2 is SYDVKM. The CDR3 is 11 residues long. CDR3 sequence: CASNFRYEQFF. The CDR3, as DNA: TGTGCCAGCAATTTCCGCTACGAGCAGTTCTTC.

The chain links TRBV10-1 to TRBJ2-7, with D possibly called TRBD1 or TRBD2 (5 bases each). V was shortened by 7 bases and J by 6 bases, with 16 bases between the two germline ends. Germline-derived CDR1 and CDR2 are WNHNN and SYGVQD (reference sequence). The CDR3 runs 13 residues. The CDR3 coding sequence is TGCGCCAGCAACTCCTTCGGGGCGGGCGAGCAGTACTTC. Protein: CASNSFGAGEQYF.

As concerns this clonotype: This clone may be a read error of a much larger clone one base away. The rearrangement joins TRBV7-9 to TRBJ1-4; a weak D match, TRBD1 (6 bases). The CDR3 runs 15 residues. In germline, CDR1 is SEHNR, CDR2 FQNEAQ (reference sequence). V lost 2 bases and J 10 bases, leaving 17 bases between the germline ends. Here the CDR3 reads CASSLSPGEGVKLFF. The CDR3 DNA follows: TGTGCCAGCAGCTTATCTCCAGGGGAAGGGGTAAAACTGTTTTTT.